This T cell receptor beta chain was observed in a study of T cell repertoires in cytomegalovirus infection. In the study overall: Evidence of both CMV infection and a matching HLA type came from public TCR beta signatures.

As for this clonotype: What it binds is not known.

The CDR3 is 14 amino acids. Germline V gives CDR1 SEHNR, CDR2 FQNEAQ (reference sequence). V lost 7 bases and J lost 3; bases outside the gene matches: 6. TCRdb ran MiXCR on the reads and lists one entry per CDR3 protein. The sample includes fewer than 300,000 distinct CDR3 sequences, about a quarter seen only once; the top ten take over 11%. General study points: Public TCR beta family frequency separated CMV-and-HLA carriers, including in an independent cohort. In two of eight donors, the top clonotype was HLA-C-restricted CMV-specific.

Sequenced sample: PBMCs. V and J are TRBV7-9 and TRBJ2-7; 10 positions match TRBD2. The TCR was taken from a human donor in good health (CMV status not recorded). Some clones in this sample may be carry-over from other donors' samples. The CDR3: CASMLAGVDYEQYF. In nucleotides, the CDR3 is TGTGCCAGCATGCTAGCGGGAGTCGACTACGAGCAGTACTTC.